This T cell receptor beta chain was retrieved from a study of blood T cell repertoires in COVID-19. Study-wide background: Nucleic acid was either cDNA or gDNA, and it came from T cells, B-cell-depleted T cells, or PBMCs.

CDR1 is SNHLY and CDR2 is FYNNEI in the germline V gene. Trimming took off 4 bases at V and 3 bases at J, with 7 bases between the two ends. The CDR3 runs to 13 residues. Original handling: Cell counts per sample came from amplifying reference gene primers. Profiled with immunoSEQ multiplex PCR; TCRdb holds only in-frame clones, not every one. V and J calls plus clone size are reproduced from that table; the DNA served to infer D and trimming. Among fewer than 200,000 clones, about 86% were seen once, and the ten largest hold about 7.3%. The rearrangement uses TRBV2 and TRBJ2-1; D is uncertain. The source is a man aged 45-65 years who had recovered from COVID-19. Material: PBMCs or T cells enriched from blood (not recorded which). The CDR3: CASSVSYYNEQFF. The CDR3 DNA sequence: TGTGCCAGCAGTGTTAGCTACTACAATGAGCAGTTCTTC.